Listed below are T cell receptor beta chains from one sample, sequenced in a study of T-cell memory formation after mild COVID-19. TCRdb used MiXCR to reprocess the 5' RACE reads, holding one entry per CDR3 protein. The data hold 85,000 to 120,000 distinct CDR3 sequences, with roughly 12% observed a single time. Sequenced: PBMCs or a T cell subset sorted from them (not recorded which). These receptors were obtained from an adult woman who had mild COVID-19 (a few samples of this study predate the infection). Cell type and time point are not known. The CDR3 runs from the conserved cysteine through the conserved F or W. The order of the fields is D gene, J gene, CDR3 length, V gene, clone size, CDR3 DNA, CDR3 protein. D genes are given only for firm matches. The size of a clone is reported for some rows only, either as once, few or many, or as a class for expanded clones.

. | TRBJ2-7 | 14 | TRBV12-3/TRBV12-4 | few | TGTGCCAGCAGTTTAGTCGGCAGGGCTTGGGAGCAGTACTTC | CASSLVGRAWEQYF
TRBD2 | TRBJ2-5 | 16 | TRBV30 | few | TGTGCCTGGAGTGTACGTCTAGCGGGAGTATTAGAGACCCAGTACTTC | CAWSVRLAGVLETQYF
TRBD2 | TRBJ2-1 | 16 | TRBV7-9 | . | TGTGCCAGCAGCCGGCCGACTAGCGGGGGGGTGGATGAGCAGTTCTTC | CASSRPTSGGVDEQFF
TRBD2 | TRBJ2-5 | 16 | TRBV5-1 | . | TGCGCCAGCAGCTCGACCGGGACTAGCTTGTGGGAGACCCAGTACTTC | CASSSTGTSLWETQYF
. | TRBJ2-2 | 15 | TRBV2 | . | TGTGCCAGCAGCGTCTATTTGGGAGAAGACGGGGAGCTGTTTTTT | CASSVYLGEDGELFF
. | TRBJ2-3 | 13 | TRBV14 | . | TGTGCCAGCAGCCGGACCCTCACAGATACGCAGTATTTT | CASSRTLTDTQYF
TRBD1 | TRBJ2-7 | 17 | TRBV20-1 | few | TGCAGTGCCCGTCACTCAATTCCGGGACAGGGGGATCACGAGCAGTACTTC | CSARHSIPGQGDHEQYF
. | TRBJ2-1 | 15 | TRBV6-4 | few | TGTGCCAGCAGTGAGGCAGACCCTCCTGGCAATGAGCAGTTCTTC | CASSEADPPGNEQFF
. | TRBJ2-3 | 15 | TRBV29-1 | few | TGCAGCGTTGAAGATCTGCGGGCTAGCACAGATACGCAGTATTTT | CSVEDLRASTDTQYF
. | TRBJ2-6 | 16 | TRBV5-1 | . | TGCGCCAGCAGCTTGCTAGACAGCCCTGGGGCCAACGTCCTGACTTTC | CASSLLDSPGANVLTF
. | TRBJ2-1 | 16 | TRBV7-2 | few | TGTGCCAGCAGTCCGATTTGGGGGGGCGGAAACAATGAGCAGTTCTTC | CASSPIWGGGNNEQFF
TRBD2 | TRBJ2-3 | 15 | TRBV9 | few | TGTGCCAGCAGCGCTCCTACCGGGGGGACAGATACGCAGTATTTT | CASSAPTGGTDTQYF
. | TRBJ1-5 | 16 | TRBV24-1 | . | TGTGCCACCAGTTTCGGGGGATTGAATAGCAATCAGCCCCAGCATTTT | CATSFGGLNSNQPQHF
. | TRBJ2-1 | 15 | TRBV7-3 | . | TGTGCCAGCAGCTACGTCGGGAGTCAGTACAATGAGCAGTTCTTC | CASSYVGSQYNEQFF
TRBD1 | TRBJ1-1 | 16 | TRBV5-1 | . | TGCGCCAGCAGCGCCGAACCAGGGGGCTTGAACACTGAAGCTTTCTTT | CASSAEPGGLNTEAFF
TRBD1 | TRBJ2-5 | 16 | TRBV29-1 | few | TGCAGCGTCGATGGGGGGACAGGGGGCCCCCAAGAGACCCAGTACTTC | CSVDGGTGGPQETQYF
TRBD1 | TRBJ1-5 | 17 | TRBV12-3/TRBV12-4 | once | TGTGCCAGCAGTCCCGGGACAGGGGCGAGGAGCAATCAGCACCAGCATTTT | CASSPGTGARSNQHQHF
TRBD1 | TRBJ2-7 | 13 | TRBV19 | . | TGTGCCAGTAGTAGGGACAGGAGGTCTGAGCAGTACTTC | CASSRDRRSEQYF
TRBD2 | TRBJ2-1 | 16 | TRBV7-9 | few | TGTGCCAGCAGTCCGACTAGCGGGGCCTCCTACAATGAGCAGTTCTTC | CASSPTSGASYNEQFF
. | TRBJ2-3 | 14 | TRBV12-3/TRBV12-4 | few | TGTGCCAGCAGTTCGTTTCAGGGTCGAGATACGCAGTATTTT | CASSSFQGRDTQYF
. | TRBJ2-2 | 15 | TRBV5-1 | few | TGCGCCAGCAGCTTTTTAGACGCGAACACCGGGGAGCTGTTTTTT | CASSFLDANTGELFF
. | TRBJ2-7 | 14 | TRBV15 | few | TGTGCCACCAGCAGAGATCGACAGTCCTACGAGCAGTACTTC | CATSRDRQSYEQYF
. | TRBJ2-7 | 17 | TRBV4-3 | . | TGCGCCAGCAGCCAAGCATCGGGGAGAGGGTTTGTCTACGAGCAGTACTTC | CASSQASGRGFVYEQYF
TRBD2 | TRBJ2-1 | 15 | TRBV19 | few | TGTGCCAGTAAAATCCGGCCTAGCGGGGGTAATGAGCAGTTCTTC | CASKIRPSGGNEQFF
TRBD1 | TRBJ2-7 | 13 | TRBV20-1 | . | TGCAGTGCTTACAGGGGGCGCGGATACGAGCAGTACTTC | CSAYRGRGYEQYF
TRBD2 | TRBJ2-7 | 12 | TRBV9 | . | TGTGCCAGCAGCCCCGGGGGGAACGAGCAGTACTTC | CASSPGGNEQYF
. | TRBJ1-2 | 13 | TRBV29-1 | . | TGCAGCGTTTATTCCGGGACCCTTTATGGCTACACCTTC | CSVYSGTLYGYTF
TRBD2 | TRBJ2-7 | 13 | TRBV5-5 | many | TGTGCCAGCAGCTACGTGGGGGGGTACGAGCAGTACTTC | CASSYVGGYEQYF
TRBD1 | TRBJ2-7 | 13 | TRBV29-1 | few | TGCAGCGTGGGTGGACAGGGCTTCTACGAGCAGTACTTC | CSVGGQGFYEQYF